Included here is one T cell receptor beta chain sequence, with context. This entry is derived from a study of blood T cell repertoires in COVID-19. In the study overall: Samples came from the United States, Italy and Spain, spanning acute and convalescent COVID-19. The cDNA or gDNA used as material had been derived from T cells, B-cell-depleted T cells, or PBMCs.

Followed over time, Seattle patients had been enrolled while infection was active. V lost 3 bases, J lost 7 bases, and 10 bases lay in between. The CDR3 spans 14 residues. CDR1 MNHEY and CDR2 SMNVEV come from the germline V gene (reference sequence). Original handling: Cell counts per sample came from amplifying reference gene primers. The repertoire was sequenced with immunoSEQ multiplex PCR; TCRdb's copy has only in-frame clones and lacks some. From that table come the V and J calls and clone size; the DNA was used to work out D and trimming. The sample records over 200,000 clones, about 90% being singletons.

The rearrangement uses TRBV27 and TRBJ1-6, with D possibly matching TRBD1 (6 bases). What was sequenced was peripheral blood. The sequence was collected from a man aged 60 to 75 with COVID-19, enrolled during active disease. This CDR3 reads CASSFWQGNSPLHF. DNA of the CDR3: TGTGCCAGCAGTTTTTGGCAGGGGAATTCACCCCTCCACTTT.